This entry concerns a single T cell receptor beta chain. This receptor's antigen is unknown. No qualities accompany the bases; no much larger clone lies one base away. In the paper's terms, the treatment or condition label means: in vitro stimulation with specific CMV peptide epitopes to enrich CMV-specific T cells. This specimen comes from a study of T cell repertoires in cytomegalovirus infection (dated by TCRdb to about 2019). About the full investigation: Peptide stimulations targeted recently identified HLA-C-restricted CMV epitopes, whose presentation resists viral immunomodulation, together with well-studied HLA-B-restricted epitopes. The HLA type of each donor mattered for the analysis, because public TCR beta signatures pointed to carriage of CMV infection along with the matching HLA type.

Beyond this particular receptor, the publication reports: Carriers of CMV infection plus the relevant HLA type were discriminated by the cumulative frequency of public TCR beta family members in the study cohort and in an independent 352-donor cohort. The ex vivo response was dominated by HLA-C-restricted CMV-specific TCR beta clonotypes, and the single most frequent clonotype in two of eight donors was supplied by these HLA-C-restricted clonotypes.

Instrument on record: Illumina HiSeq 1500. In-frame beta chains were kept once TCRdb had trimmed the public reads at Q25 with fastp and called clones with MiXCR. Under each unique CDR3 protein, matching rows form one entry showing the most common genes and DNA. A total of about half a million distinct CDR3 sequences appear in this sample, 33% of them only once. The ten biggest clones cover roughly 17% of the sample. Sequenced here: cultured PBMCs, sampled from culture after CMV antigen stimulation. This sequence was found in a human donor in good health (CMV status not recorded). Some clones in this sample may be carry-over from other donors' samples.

The DNA is TGTGCCAGCTCAGTGGGACGTAACGAGCAGTACTTC. The encoded protein is CASSVGRNEQYF. The sequence joins TRBV18 to TRBJ2-7; the D gene could be TRBD1 or TRBD2, each one agreeing over 5 bases. V drops 5 bases and J drops 5 bases, leaving 10 bases in between. The germline V gene gives CDR1 as KGHSH and CDR2 as LQKENI. The CDR3, from cysteine to phenylalanine, totals 12 residues. CDR3 DNA is the only sequence kept; it has 36 bases, read in frame from the first base.